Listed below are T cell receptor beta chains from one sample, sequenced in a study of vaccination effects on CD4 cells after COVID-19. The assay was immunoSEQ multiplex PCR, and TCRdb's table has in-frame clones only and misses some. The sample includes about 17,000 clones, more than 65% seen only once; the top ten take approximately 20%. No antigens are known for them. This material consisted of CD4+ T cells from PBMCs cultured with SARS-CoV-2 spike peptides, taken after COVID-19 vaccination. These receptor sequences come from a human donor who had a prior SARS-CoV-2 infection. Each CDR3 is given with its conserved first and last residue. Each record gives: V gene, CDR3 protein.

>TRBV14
CASSQDLNQPQHF
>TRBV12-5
CASGLVSGGYQPQHF
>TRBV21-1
CASSKVGTGSNQPQHF
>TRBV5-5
CASSITGGSGNTIYF
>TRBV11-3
CASSFLLAGSYEQYF
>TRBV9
CASSVVGGRIGNTEAFF
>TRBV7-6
CASSSGTMVSRDTQYF
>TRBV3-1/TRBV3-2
CASSPADGVVDTQYF
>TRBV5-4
CASSFSSTATEQYF
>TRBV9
CASSVAHSVSGYTF
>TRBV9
CASSVVGYSSSGANVLTF
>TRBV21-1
CASSKVLAGTDTQYF
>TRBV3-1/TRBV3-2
CASSHPGNGYTF
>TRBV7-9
CASSWTGSQFF
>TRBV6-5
CASIGSGTGTYEQYF
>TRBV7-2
CASSLEGLNNQPQHF
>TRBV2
CASSEEGLSQPQHF
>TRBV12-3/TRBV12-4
CASSSRGRYGYTF
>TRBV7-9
CASSLDRQDNLLGAFF
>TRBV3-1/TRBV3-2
CASSQTAGGTYEQYF
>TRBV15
CATSREQVNTGELFF
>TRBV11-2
CASSPPNTDTQYF
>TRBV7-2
CASSKTPGLAGGDIQYF
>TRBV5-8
CASSQTGQNTDTQYF
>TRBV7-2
CASSAVILNEGVTEAFF
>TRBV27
CASSLTAFQETQYF
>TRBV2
CASSVQGGRGSYYGYTF
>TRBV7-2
CASSQGTVLNYGYTF
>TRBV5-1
CASSPDGVSNQPQHF
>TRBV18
CASSPLPGTLGYTF
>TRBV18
CASSLSTDTQYF
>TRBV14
CASSQKFTGHEATQYF
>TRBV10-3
CAISADWGGDGYTF
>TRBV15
CATSRGDLGGNQPQHF
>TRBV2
CASSVESGGAYEQYF
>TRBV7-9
CASSLARDNEQFF
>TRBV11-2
CASSLGGTGASYTF
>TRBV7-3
CASRQQQGAGTEAFF
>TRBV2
CASEVIAGAYNEQFF
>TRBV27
CASSPQGLWNQPQHF